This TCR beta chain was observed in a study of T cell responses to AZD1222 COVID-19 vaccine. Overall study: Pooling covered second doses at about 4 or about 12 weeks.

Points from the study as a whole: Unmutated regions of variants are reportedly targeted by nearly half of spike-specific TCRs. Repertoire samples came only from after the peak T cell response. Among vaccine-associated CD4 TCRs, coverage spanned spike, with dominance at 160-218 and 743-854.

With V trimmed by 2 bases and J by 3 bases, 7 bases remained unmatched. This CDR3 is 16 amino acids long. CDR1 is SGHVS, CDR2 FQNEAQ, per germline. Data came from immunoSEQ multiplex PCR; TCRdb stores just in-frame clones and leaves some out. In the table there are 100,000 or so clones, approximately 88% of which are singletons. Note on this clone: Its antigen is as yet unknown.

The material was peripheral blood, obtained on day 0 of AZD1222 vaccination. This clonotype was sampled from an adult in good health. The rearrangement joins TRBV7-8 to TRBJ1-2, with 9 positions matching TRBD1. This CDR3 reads CASSLRGRDRDYGYTF. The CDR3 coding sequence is TGTGCCAGCAGCTTAAGGGGCCGGGACAGGGACTATGGCTACACCTTC.